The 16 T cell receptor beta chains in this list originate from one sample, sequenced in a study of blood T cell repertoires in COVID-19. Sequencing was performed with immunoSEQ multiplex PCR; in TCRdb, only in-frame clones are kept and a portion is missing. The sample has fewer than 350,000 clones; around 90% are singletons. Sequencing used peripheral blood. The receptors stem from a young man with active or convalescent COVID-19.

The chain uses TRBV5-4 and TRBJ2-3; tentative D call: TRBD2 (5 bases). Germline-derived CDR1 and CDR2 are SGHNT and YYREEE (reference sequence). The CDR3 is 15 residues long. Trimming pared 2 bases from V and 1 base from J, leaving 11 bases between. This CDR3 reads CASSLPGYGTDTQYF. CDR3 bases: TGTGCCAGCAGCTTACCGGGGTACGGCACAGATACGCAGTATTTT.

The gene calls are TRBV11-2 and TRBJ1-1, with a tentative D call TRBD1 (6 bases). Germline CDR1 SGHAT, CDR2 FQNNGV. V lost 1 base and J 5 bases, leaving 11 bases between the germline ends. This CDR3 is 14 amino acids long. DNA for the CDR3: TGTGCCAGCAGCTTAGGGGCACAGGGTACTGAAGCTTTCTTT. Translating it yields CASSLGAQGTEAFF.

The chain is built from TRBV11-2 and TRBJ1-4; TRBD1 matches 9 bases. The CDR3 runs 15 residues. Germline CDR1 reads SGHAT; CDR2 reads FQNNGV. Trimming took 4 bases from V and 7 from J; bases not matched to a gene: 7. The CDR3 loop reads CASSSLQGAGEKLFF. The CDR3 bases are TGTGCCAGCAGCTCGCTACAGGGGGCGGGTGAAAAACTGTTTTTT.

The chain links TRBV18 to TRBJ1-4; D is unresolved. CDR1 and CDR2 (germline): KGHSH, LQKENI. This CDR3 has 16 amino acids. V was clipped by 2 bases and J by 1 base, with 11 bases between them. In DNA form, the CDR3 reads TGTGCCAGCTCACCATACTCGAGGGAAACTAATGAAAAACTGTTTTTT. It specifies CASSPYSRETNEKLFF. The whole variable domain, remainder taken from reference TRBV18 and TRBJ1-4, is NAGVMQNPRHLVRRRGQEARLRCSPMKGHSHVYWYRQLPEEGLKFMVYLQKENIIDESGMPKERFSAEFPKEGPSILRIQQVVRGDSAAYFCASSPYSRETNEKLFFGSGTQLSVL.

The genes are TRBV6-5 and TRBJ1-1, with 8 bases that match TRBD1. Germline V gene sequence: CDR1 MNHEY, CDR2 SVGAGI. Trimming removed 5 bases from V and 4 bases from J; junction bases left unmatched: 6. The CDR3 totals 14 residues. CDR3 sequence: CASSTGQGITEAFF. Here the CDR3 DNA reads TGTGCCAGCAGTACAGGACAGGGCATCACTGAAGCTTTCTTT.

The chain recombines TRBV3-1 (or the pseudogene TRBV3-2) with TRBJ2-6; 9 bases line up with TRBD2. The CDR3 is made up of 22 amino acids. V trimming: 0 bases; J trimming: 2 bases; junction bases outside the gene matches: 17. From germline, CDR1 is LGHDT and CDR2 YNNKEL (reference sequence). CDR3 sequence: CASSQEDAGGQGFLAGANVLTF. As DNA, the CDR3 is TGTGCCAGCAGCCAAGAAGACGCGGGGGGGCAGGGATTCTTAGCTGGGGCCAACGTCCTGACTTTC.

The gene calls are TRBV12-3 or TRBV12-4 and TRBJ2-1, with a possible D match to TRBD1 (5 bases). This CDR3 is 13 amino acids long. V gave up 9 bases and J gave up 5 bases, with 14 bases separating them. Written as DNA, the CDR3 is TGTGCCAGGCCGGACACGAAAGACAATGAGCAGTTCTTC. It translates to CARPDTKDNEQFF.

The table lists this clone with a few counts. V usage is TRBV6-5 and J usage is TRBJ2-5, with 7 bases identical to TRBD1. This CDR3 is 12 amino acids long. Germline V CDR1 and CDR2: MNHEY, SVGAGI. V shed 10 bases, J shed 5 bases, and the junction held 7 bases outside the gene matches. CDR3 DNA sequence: TGTGCCACCAAGACAGGGATCGAGACCCAGTACTTC. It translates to CATKTGIETQYF.

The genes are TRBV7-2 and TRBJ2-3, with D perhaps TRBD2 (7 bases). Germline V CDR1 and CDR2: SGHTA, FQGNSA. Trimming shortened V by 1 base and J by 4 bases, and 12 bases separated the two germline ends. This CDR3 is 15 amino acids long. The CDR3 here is CASSLVGGASDTQYF. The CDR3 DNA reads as TGTGCCAGCAGCTTAGTGGGGGGGGCCTCAGATACGCAGTATTTT.

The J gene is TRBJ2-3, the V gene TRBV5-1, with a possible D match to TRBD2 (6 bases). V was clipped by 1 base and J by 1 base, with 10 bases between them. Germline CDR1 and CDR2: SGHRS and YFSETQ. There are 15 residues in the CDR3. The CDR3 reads CASSLFPGGTDTQYF. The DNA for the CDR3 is TGCGCCAGCAGCTTGTTTCCGGGGGGCACAGATACGCAGTATTTT.

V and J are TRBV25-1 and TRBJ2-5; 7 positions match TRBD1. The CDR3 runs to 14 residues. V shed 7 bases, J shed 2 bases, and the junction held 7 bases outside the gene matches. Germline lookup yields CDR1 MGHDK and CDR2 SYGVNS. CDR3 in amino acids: CASTRGQAQETQYF. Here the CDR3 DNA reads TGTGCCAGCACTCGAGGACAGGCGCAAGAGACCCAGTACTTC.

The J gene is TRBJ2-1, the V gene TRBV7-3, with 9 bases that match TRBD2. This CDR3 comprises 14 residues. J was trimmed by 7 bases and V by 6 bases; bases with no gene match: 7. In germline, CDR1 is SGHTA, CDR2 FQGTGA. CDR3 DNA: TGTGCCAGCAGTGCGGGGGGGCCTTTAAATGAGCAGTTCTTC. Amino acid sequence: CASSAGGPLNEQFF. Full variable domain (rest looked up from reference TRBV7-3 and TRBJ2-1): GAGVSQTPSNKVTEKGKYVELRCDPISGHTALYWYRQSLGQGPEFLIYFQGTGAADDSGLPNDRFFAVRPEGSVSTLKIQRTERGDSAVYLCASSAGGPLNEQFFGPGTRLTVL.

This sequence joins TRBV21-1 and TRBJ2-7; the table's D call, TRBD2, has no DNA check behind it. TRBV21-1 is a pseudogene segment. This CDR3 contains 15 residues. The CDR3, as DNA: TGTGCCAGCAGCAAAGACGGGAGGGGTAACTACGAGCAGTACTTC. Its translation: CASSKDGRGNYEQYF.

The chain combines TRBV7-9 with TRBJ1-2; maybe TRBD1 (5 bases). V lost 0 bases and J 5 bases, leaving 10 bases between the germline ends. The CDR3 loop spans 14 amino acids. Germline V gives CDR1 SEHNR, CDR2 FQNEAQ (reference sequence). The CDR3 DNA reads TGTGCCAGCAGCTTAGCTCAGGGAAAGTATGGCTACACCTTC. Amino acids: CASSLAQGKYGYTF. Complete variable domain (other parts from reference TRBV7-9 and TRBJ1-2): DTGVSQNPRHKITKRGQNVTFRCDPISEHNRLYWYRQTLGQGPEFLTYFQNEAQLEKSRLLSDRFSAERPKGSFSTLEIQRTEQGDSAMYLCASSLAQGKYGYTFGSGTRLTVV.

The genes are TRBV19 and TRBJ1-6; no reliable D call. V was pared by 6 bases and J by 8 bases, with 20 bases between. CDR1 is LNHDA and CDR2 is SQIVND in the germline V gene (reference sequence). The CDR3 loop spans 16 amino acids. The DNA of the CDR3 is TGTGCCAGTAGCGACCGGGAATCTTTTCGATATTCACCCCTCCACTTT. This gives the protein CASSDRESFRYSPLHF.

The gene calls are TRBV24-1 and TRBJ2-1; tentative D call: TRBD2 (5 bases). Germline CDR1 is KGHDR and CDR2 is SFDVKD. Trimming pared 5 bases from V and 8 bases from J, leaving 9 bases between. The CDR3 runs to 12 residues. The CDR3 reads CATSVFGDEQFF. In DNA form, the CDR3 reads TGTGCCACCAGTGTATTCGGGGATGAGCAGTTCTTC.